Listed here are 16 T cell receptor beta chains from one sample, sequenced in a study of blood T cells in healthy people across ages. Through a sample-barcoded 5' primer and a J-beta primer mix, a second PCR was run for about 6 to 11 cycles. MiXCR was run by TCRdb on the 5' RACE reads, yielding one entry per CDR3 protein. The sample holds hundreds of thousands of distinct CDR3 sequences; under 65% are singletons and the top ten take about 13%. Sequences were obtained from blood. These receptor sequences come from a woman of 80 years or more in good health.

A remark on this clonotype: A much larger clone lies one base from this, so it may be a read error. The chain carries TRBV7-9 and TRBJ1-2; 8 bases are shared with TRBD1. Trimming removed 5 bases from V and 8 bases from J; junction bases left unmatched: 10. Germline CDR1 reads SEHNR; CDR2 reads FQNEAQ (reference sequence). The CDR3 has 14 amino acids. CDR3 sequence (DNA): TGTGCCAGCAGCCCGGGACAGGCCCAAGGGGGCTACACCTTC. This gives the protein CASSPGQAQGGYTF.

This clonotype showed up just a few times. Compared with germline, one end of the junction differs, possibly owing to a read error. The V call is TRBV3-1, the J call TRBJ1-2; D gene unclear. This CDR3 contains 15 residues. CDR1 is LGHDT, CDR2 YNNKEL, per germline (reference sequence). In nucleotides, the CDR3 is TGTGCCAACAGCCATTGGACGGCTAACAGCTATGGCTACACCTTC. It codes for CANSHWTANSYGYTF.

V gene TRBV14 combines with J gene TRBJ2-2, with D uncertain. The length of the CDR3 is 16 residues. Germline V lookup: CDR1 SGHDN, CDR2 FVKESK. With 4 bases removed from V and 1 base from J, the gap between germline ends came to 13 bases. As DNA, the CDR3 is TGTGCCAGCAGCCTATGGAGACCGAAGAACACCGGGGAGCTGTTTTTT. Translating gives CASSLWRPKNTGELFF.

With regard to this clonotype: A read error may explain this, as a much larger clone is one base away. The chain recombines TRBV7-2 with TRBJ1-2; D remains unclear. With 5 bases removed from V and 7 bases from J, the gap between germline ends came to 17 bases. CDR3 length: 14 residues. Germline loops: CDR1 SGHTA, CDR2 FQGNSA. CDR3 amino acids: CASSVNTAFSGYTF. The CDR3 nucleotides read TGTGCCAGCAGCGTTAACACTGCCTTCTCTGGCTACACCTTC.

The chain is built from TRBV13 and TRBJ2-2; no reliable D call. Germline V lookup: CDR1 PRHDT, CDR2 FYEKMQ (reference sequence). Trimming pared 2 bases from V and 0 bases from J, leaving 10 bases between. The CDR3 totals 16 residues. In nucleotides, the CDR3 is TGTGCCAGCAGCTTAACTCCTCCTCCGAACACCGGGGAGCTGTTTTTT. This sequence encodes CASSLTPPPNTGELFF.

As regards this clonotype: One end of the junction varies from germline; a read error may be responsible. The chain recombines TRBV12-3 or TRBV12-4 with TRBJ1-1; TRBD1 matches at 7 bases. This CDR3 is 15 amino acids long. The CDR3 region is CASSREGQQNAEAFF. The CDR3 nucleotides read TGTGCCAGCAGTCGGGAGGGACAGCAGAACGCTGAAGCTTTCTTT.

This clonotype was found a few times. The chain couples TRBV20-1 to TRBJ1-1, with a possible D match to TRBD1 (5 bases). Germline V lookup: CDR1 DFQATT, CDR2 SNEGSKA (reference sequence). The CDR3 consists of 15 residues. Between the trimmed V and J ends, which lost 3 bases and 0 bases, there was a span of 14 bases. CDR3 DNA sequence: TGCAGTGCTAGCACGCGTACAGGTCTGAACACTGAAGCTTTCTTT. It encodes CSASTRTGLNTEAFF.

This clonotype has a count of ten or more. The V and J genes are TRBV6-5 and TRBJ2-2, with D maybe TRBD2 (5 bases). The germline gives CDR1 MNHEY, CDR2 SVGAGI. Trimming took off 2 bases at V and 9 bases at J, with 10 bases between the two ends. CDR3 length: 13 residues. CDR3 sequence reads: CASSYERGRELFF. The CDR3 DNA is TGTGCCAGCAGTTACGAGCGCGGGCGGGAGCTGTTTTTT.

The rearrangement links TRBV7-3 to TRBJ2-2; D is ambiguous. V shed 5 bases and J shed 3 bases, with 7 bases lying between them. Germline V gene sequence: CDR1 SGHTA, CDR2 FQGTGA. The length of the CDR3 is 13 residues. CDR3 region: CASSQKDTGELFF. CDR3 nucleotide sequence: TGTGCCAGCAGCCAAAAAGACACCGGGGAGCTGTTTTTT.

With regard to this clonotype: A much larger clone differs from this one at a single base, so this may be a read error. V usage is TRBV2 and J usage is TRBJ2-1; no clear D. Germline CDR1 and CDR2: SNHLY and FYNNEI. The CDR3 loop spans 11 amino acids. As DNA, the CDR3 is TGTACCAGCACGAAACGCAATGAGCAGTTCTTC. Translating gives CTSTKRNEQFF.

This clonotype came up a few times. CDR3 coding DNA: TGCAGTGCTAGAGACCTAGGGCGGGCAGGTGTCTACGAGCAGTACTTC. Translated: CSARDLGRAGVYEQYF. The chain is built from TRBV20-1 and TRBJ2-7, with D perhaps matching TRBD2 (5 bases). CDR3 length: 16 amino acids. CDR1 is DFQATT and CDR2 is SNEGSKA in the germline V gene (reference sequence). With 0 bases removed from V and 3 bases from J, the gap between germline ends came to 18 bases.

Points on this clonotype: Its ends do not fully match the called genes, so a read error is possible. The CDR3 coding sequence is TGTGCCAGCTCACCCGACAAAATGAACACTGAGGCTTTCTTT. As protein: CASSPDKMNTEAFF. The chain links TRBV18 to TRBJ1-1; D ambiguous. Germline CDR1 is KGHSH and CDR2 is LQKENI. The CDR3 runs 14 residues.

This clonotype was detected a few times. V gene TRBV10-3 combines with J gene TRBJ2-7; 14 bases agree with TRBD2. The CDR3 consists of 15 residues. V trimming: 6 bases; J trimming: 2 bases; junction bases outside the gene matches: 3. Germline CDR1 ENHRY, CDR2 SYGVKD. CDR3 residues: CAIRGTSGRTYEQYF. The CDR3 DNA sequence: TGTGCCATCAGGGGGACTAGCGGGAGAACCTACGAGCAGTACTTC.

CDR3 in DNA: TGTGCCAGCAGCAACCTGCCTCGGGACGACGCGTACGAGCAGTACTTC. Translating it yields CASSNLPRDDAYEQYF. The chain has TRBV21-1 and TRBJ2-7; the DNA was not compared with TRBD1, the D call given in the table. TRBV21-1 is a documented pseudogene. The CDR3 is 16 residues long.

This clonotype occurred once. This chain links TRBV6-6 with TRBJ1-1; 8 bases are shared with TRBD1. V was clipped by 4 bases and J by 2 bases; unmatched bases: 12. The CDR3 is 17 residues long. Germline V CDR1 and CDR2: MNHNY, SVGAGI (reference sequence). The CDR3: CASSSGRGRNGNTEAFF. CDR3 nucleotide sequence: TGTGCCAGCAGTTCGGGCAGGGGGCGAAATGGTAACACTGAAGCTTTCTTT.

Many counts were recorded for this clonotype. This CDR3 reads CARAVGAAEQYF. CDR3 sequence (DNA): TGTGCCAGGGCAGTAGGGGCGGCCGAGCAGTACTTC. The chain couples TRBV2 to TRBJ2-7; D perhaps matches TRBD1 (5 bases). CDR3 size: 12 residues. The V and J ends lost 9 bases and 6 bases respectively, with 15 bases between them. CDR1 is SNHLY, CDR2 FYNNEI, per germline.